The sequence of this TCR beta chain was determined in a study of identical twins. This clonotype was recorded a few times. Each CDR3 protein gets one entry after TCRdb re-called the 5' RACE reads with MiXCR. The table shows about 530,000 distinct CDR3 sequences, with about 20% occurring only once. CDR1 is MNHEY, CDR2 SMNVEV, per germline (reference sequence). This CDR3 region has 13 residues. V was pared by 8 bases and J by 2 bases, with 12 bases between. These sequences were also reported in another study, on yellow fever vaccine responses in identical twins.

Sequences were obtained from CD4+ T cells sorted from blood. The chain employs TRBV27 and TRBJ1-1; possible D gene TRBD1, 5 bases. The receptor's source is a woman in her late teens or twenties in good health. CDR3 nucleotide sequence: TGTGCCAGCGGGGGAAGCAGCAACACTGAAGCTTTCTTT. Protein: CASGGSSNTEAFF.